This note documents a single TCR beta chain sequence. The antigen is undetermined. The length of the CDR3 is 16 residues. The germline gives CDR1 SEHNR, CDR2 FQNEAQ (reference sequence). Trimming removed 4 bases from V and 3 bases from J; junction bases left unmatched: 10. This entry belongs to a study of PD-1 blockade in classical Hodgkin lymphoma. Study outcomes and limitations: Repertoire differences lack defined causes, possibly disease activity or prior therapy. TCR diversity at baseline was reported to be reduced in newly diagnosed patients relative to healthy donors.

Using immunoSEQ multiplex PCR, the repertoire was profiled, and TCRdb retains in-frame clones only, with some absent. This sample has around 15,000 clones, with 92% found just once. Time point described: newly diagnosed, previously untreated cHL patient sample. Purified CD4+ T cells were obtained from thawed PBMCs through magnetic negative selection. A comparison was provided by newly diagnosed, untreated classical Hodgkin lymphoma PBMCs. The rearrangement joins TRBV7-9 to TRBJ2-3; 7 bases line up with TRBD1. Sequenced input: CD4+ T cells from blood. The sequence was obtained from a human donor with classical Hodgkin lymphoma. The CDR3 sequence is CASSWNRGWGTDTQYF. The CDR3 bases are TGTGCCAGCAGCTGGAACAGGGGCTGGGGGACAGATACGCAGTATTTT.